These T cell receptor beta chains were read from a single sample in a study of OX40 agonist ivuxolimab in advanced cancers. The table came from immunoSEQ multiplex PCR; TCRdb's copy has only in-frame clones and leaves some out. Seen here are 65,000 to 70,000 clones, 85% to 90% observed once, and the top ten hold 6.5%. The source was CD4+ or CD8+ T cells sorted from blood, collected in a trial of the OX40 agonist ivuxolimab. Receptors were obtained from an adult with an advanced solid tumor such as melanoma, head and neck, liver or kidney cancer. The CDR3 runs from the conserved cysteine through the conserved F or W. Fields, in order: CDR3 DNA, CDR3 protein, J gene, clone size, V gene, D gene. A D gene is named only where the DNA matches it firmly. Size is stated for part of the rows, as once, few or many counts, or as a class when the clone is expanded.

CDR3 DNA: TGTGCCACCAGCAGAGATCTTGGCAGTGATGACTATGGCTACACCTTC
CDR3 protein: CATSRDLGSDDYGYTF
J gene: TRBJ1-2
clone size: .
V gene: TRBV15
D gene: .

CDR3 DNA: TGCGCCAGCAGCCACCCCCCGGGACAGGCGTCATGGAGCACTGAAGCTTTCTTT
CDR3 protein: CASSHPPGQASWSTEAFF
J gene: TRBJ1-1
clone size: .
V gene: TRBV4-3
D gene: TRBD1

CDR3 DNA: TGTGCCAGCAGTTTACAGGGATTGGACACTGAAGCTTTCTTT
CDR3 protein: CASSLQGLDTEAFF
J gene: TRBJ1-1
clone size: .
V gene: TRBV28
D gene: .

CDR3 DNA: TGCGCCAGCAGCCAAGAGGGGGGGGCGAACGGCAAAAACATTCAGTACTTC
CDR3 protein: CASSQEGGANGKNIQYF
J gene: TRBJ2-4
clone size: .
V gene: TRBV4-3
D gene: .

CDR3 DNA: TGCGCCAGCAGCCAAGATAGCCACCCCGTCAACCAGCCCCAGCATTTT
CDR3 protein: CASSQDSHPVNQPQHF
J gene: TRBJ1-5
clone size: once
V gene: TRBV4-3
D gene: .

CDR3 DNA: TGTGCTAGTGGTTTAAAAGACAGTGGCACTGAAGCTTTCTTT
CDR3 protein: CASGLKDSGTEAFF
J gene: TRBJ1-1
clone size: .
V gene: TRBV12-5
D gene: .

CDR3 DNA: TGTGCCAGCAGCCAAGATCTGGACGGCTACACTGAAGCTTTCTTT
CDR3 protein: CASSQDLDGYTEAFF
J gene: TRBJ1-1
clone size: .
V gene: TRBV4-2
D gene: .

CDR3 DNA: TGTGCCAGCAGCTTATGGGCGAACACTGAAGCTTTCTTT
CDR3 protein: CASSLWANTEAFF
J gene: TRBJ1-1
clone size: few
V gene: TRBV5-6
D gene: .

CDR3 DNA: TGTGCCAGCAGTAGGGGACAGGGTTTGTACAATGAGCAGTTCTTC
CDR3 protein: CASSRGQGLYNEQFF
J gene: TRBJ2-1
clone size: .
V gene: TRBV6-5
D gene: TRBD1

CDR3 DNA: TGTGCCAGCAGTGTCGACGGCCGGGACACCACCTACGAGCAGTACTTC
CDR3 protein: CASSVDGRDTTYEQYF
J gene: TRBJ2-7
clone size: .
V gene: TRBV2
D gene: .

CDR3 DNA: TGCGCCAGCAGCCAAGAGGCTGGTATTGAAGCTTTCTTT
CDR3 protein: CASSQEAGIEAFF
J gene: TRBJ1-1
clone size: .
V gene: TRBV4-1
D gene: .

CDR3 DNA: TGTGCCAGCACAAGCTCCTACAATGAGCAGTTCTTC
CDR3 protein: CASTSSYNEQFF
J gene: TRBJ2-1
clone size: .
V gene: TRBV7-9
D gene: .

CDR3 DNA: TGCGCCAGCAGCTTGGCCGGGAGCGGCTCTGGAAACACCATATATTTT
CDR3 protein: CASSLAGSGSGNTIYF
J gene: TRBJ1-3
clone size: .
V gene: TRBV5-1
D gene: .

CDR3 DNA: TGTGCCAGCAGCCACCCGGACAGCCTCGAGCAGTACTTC
CDR3 protein: CASSHPDSLEQYF
J gene: TRBJ2-7
clone size: .
V gene: TRBV7-9
D gene: .

CDR3 DNA: TGTGCTAGTGGTTATCTTGGGAACCAGCCCCAGCATTTT
CDR3 protein: CASGYLGNQPQHF
J gene: TRBJ1-5
clone size: .
V gene: TRBV12-5
D gene: .

CDR3 DNA: TGTGCCAGCATAATAACTAGCGGGTCCCACAATGAGCAGTTCTTC
CDR3 protein: CASIITSGSHNEQFF
J gene: TRBJ2-1
clone size: .
V gene: TRBV28
D gene: TRBD2

CDR3 DNA: TGTGCCAGTAGGGTAGCGGGTTTTGGCTACAATGAGCAGTTCTTC
CDR3 protein: CASRVAGFGYNEQFF
J gene: TRBJ2-1
clone size: .
V gene: TRBV19
D gene: TRBD2

CDR3 DNA: TGTGCCAGCAGTTTCGTAGGGACAGGGGGTTTGGGCTACACCTTC
CDR3 protein: CASSFVGTGGLGYTF
J gene: TRBJ1-2
clone size: few
V gene: TRBV27
D gene: TRBD1

CDR3 DNA: TGTGCCTGGAGCACTTCCGGTGGCTACACCTTC
CDR3 protein: CAWSTSGGYTF
J gene: TRBJ1-2
clone size: .
V gene: TRBV30
D gene: .

CDR3 DNA: TGTGCCAGCAGCTTATCAGAGAACAATGAGCAGTTCTTC
CDR3 protein: CASSLSENNEQFF
J gene: TRBJ2-1
clone size: few
V gene: TRBV7-9
D gene: .

CDR3 DNA: TGTGCCAGCAGCGCGCCGACTAGCGGATCCTACAATGAGCAGTTCTTC
CDR3 protein: CASSAPTSGSYNEQFF
J gene: TRBJ2-1
clone size: .
V gene: TRBV9
D gene: TRBD2

CDR3 DNA: TGTGCCAGCAGCTTAGCGGCCGGGGAGCTGTTTTTT
CDR3 protein: CASSLAAGELFF
J gene: TRBJ2-2
clone size: .
V gene: TRBV7-9
D gene: .

CDR3 DNA: TGTGCCAGCAGCTTAGGGGCCGGTAAGGGCCCATTCTACGAGCAGTACTTC
CDR3 protein: CASSLGAGKGPFYEQYF
J gene: TRBJ2-7
clone size: .
V gene: TRBV11-3
D gene: .

CDR3 DNA: TGTGCCAGCAGCGTAGCCCCCGGAGGAGGGGGAGCCTACAATGAGCAGTTCTTC
CDR3 protein: CASSVAPGGGGAYNEQFF
J gene: TRBJ2-1
clone size: .
V gene: TRBV9
D gene: .

CDR3 DNA: TGTGCCAGCAGCCCGGTCCGGGACATACTCTACGAGCAGTACTTC
CDR3 protein: CASSPVRDILYEQYF
J gene: TRBJ2-7
clone size: once
V gene: TRBV5-6
D gene: .

CDR3 DNA: TGTGCCTGGGAACAGGACAGCTACGAGCAGTACTTC
CDR3 protein: CAWEQDSYEQYF
J gene: TRBJ2-7
clone size: .
V gene: TRBV30
D gene: .

CDR3 DNA: TGTGCCAGCAGTTTAGACGAGGTCGCCGGAGATACGCAGTATTTT
CDR3 protein: CASSLDEVAGDTQYF
J gene: TRBJ2-3
clone size: once
V gene: TRBV28
D gene: .

CDR3 DNA: TGTGCCAGTAGTATCTGGGACAGGGGGCCGGGCACCGGGGAGCTGTTTTTT
CDR3 protein: CASSIWDRGPGTGELFF
J gene: TRBJ2-2
clone size: .
V gene: TRBV19
D gene: TRBD1

CDR3 DNA: TGCAGCGCCGCGGGGTCTAGCGGGAGGACCTACAATGAGCAGTTCTTC
CDR3 protein: CSAAGSSGRTYNEQFF
J gene: TRBJ2-1
clone size: .
V gene: TRBV29-1
D gene: TRBD2

CDR3 DNA: TGTGCCAGTAGACCTCCGGGACAGCTTTATGGCTACACCTTC
CDR3 protein: CASRPPGQLYGYTF
J gene: TRBJ1-2
clone size: .
V gene: TRBV19
D gene: TRBD1

CDR3 DNA: TGTGCCAGCAGCTTAATTTCAGGGGTCGAGCAGTACTTC
CDR3 protein: CASSLISGVEQYF
J gene: TRBJ2-7
clone size: once
V gene: TRBV7-3
D gene: .

CDR3 DNA: TGTGCCAGCACTGGGACGGGACAGGGACAAGAGACCCAGTACTTC
CDR3 protein: CASTGTGQGQETQYF
J gene: TRBJ2-5
clone size: once
V gene: TRBV9
D gene: TRBD1

CDR3 DNA: TGTGCCAGCAGTTTCTCCGGGACAGGGACCTACGAGCAGTACTTC
CDR3 protein: CASSFSGTGTYEQYF
J gene: TRBJ2-7
clone size: .
V gene: TRBV28
D gene: TRBD1

CDR3 DNA: TGTGCCAGCAGTGGCATAGGGGGATTCACTGAAGCTTTCTTT
CDR3 protein: CASSGIGGFTEAFF
J gene: TRBJ1-1
clone size: .
V gene: TRBV2
D gene: .

CDR3 DNA: TGTGCCACCAGCAGGGGACAGGGGGGTTTCGGCTACACCTTC
CDR3 protein: CATSRGQGGFGYTF
J gene: TRBJ1-2
clone size: .
V gene: TRBV15
D gene: TRBD1

CDR3 DNA: TGTGCCAGCAGCTTTGGCGACAATCAGCCCCAGCATTTT
CDR3 protein: CASSFGDNQPQHF
J gene: TRBJ1-5
clone size: once
V gene: TRBV5-5
D gene: .

CDR3 DNA: TGCAGCGTTGACGGACTAGCGGGGCGGAATGAGCAGTTCTTC
CDR3 protein: CSVDGLAGRNEQFF
J gene: TRBJ2-1
clone size: .
V gene: TRBV29-1
D gene: TRBD2

CDR3 DNA: TGTGCCAGCAGCGTGGAAGGGGGGGAAAAACTGTTTTTT
CDR3 protein: CASSVEGGEKLFF
J gene: TRBJ1-4
clone size: .
V gene: TRBV9
D gene: .

CDR3 DNA: TGCGCCAGCAGCCAAGGGCCTGGACTAGGGGAGACCCAGTACTTC
CDR3 protein: CASSQGPGLGETQYF
J gene: TRBJ2-5
clone size: .
V gene: TRBV4-1
D gene: TRBD2

CDR3 DNA: TGTGCCAGCAGCAAAGGGTCAGGCGTGGGGGAGCCCCAGCATTTT
CDR3 protein: CASSKGSGVGEPQHF
J gene: TRBJ1-5
clone size: .
V gene: TRBV9
D gene: .

CDR3 DNA: TGCGCCAGCAGCCATACCGGCAGGGACAGCGAAGGAAACACCATATATTTT
CDR3 protein: CASSHTGRDSEGNTIYF
J gene: TRBJ1-3
clone size: .
V gene: TRBV4-3
D gene: TRBD1

CDR3 DNA: TGTGCCAGCAGCGTGGAGGGGGCATCTGGAAACACCATATATTTT
CDR3 protein: CASSVEGASGNTIYF
J gene: TRBJ1-3
clone size: once
V gene: TRBV9
D gene: TRBD1